The source of this T cell receptor beta chain is a study of human T cells and chemical hapten exposure. Study-wide points: Large CDR3 similarity clusters arose significantly more often from expanded TCRs than from controls.

Of note for this clonotype: What it recognizes is unknown.

This sample's time point: patch test 1, 2 weeks after DPC sensitization. Indicated treatment: therapeutic diphenylcyclopropenone sensitization with weekly scalp DPC. Each cDNA molecule in the library carried unique molecular identifiers. TCRdb processed the RACE reads anew with MiXCR; each CDR3 protein has one entry. The table records 100,000 or so distinct CDR3 sequences, under 12% of them present only once. Trimming removed 0 bases from V and 6 bases from J; junction bases left unmatched: 10. The CDR3 length is 17 residues. Germline loops: CDR1 SGDLS, CDR2 YYNGEE. The specimen was whole blood, collected in connection with sensitization to the hapten diphenylcyclopropenone (DPC). V usage is TRBV9 and J usage is TRBJ2-3; 10 bases line up with TRBD2. The sequence derives from a man between 35 and 55 years old with alopecia areata. Some clones in this sample may be carry-over from other donors' samples. The CDR3 nucleotides read TGTGCCAGCAGCGTAGGGGGTGGAACTAGCGGGACGGATACGCAGTATTTT. Its protein is CASSVGGGTSGTDTQYF. The entire variable domain, with the rest obtained from reference TRBV9 and TRBJ2-3, is as follows: DSGVTQTPKHLITATGQRVTLRCSPRSGDLSVYWYQQSLDQGLQFLIQYYNGEERAKGNILERFSAQQFPDLHSELNLSSLELGDSALYFCASSVGGGTSGTDTQYFGPGTRLTVL.